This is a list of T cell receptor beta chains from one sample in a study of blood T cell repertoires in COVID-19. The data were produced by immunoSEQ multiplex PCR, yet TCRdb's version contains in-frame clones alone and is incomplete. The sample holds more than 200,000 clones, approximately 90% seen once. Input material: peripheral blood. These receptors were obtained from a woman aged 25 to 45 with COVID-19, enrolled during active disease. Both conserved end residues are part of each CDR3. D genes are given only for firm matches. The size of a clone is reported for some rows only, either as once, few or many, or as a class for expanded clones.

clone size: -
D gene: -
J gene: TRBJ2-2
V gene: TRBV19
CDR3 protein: CASMGRTNTGELFF
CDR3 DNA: TGTGCCAGTATGGGGCGGACGAACACCGGGGAGCTGTTTTTT

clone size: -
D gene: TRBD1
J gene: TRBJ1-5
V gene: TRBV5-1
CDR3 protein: CASSPTGVNQPQHF
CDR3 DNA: TGCGCCAGCAGCCCAACAGGGGTTAATCAGCCCCAGCATTTT

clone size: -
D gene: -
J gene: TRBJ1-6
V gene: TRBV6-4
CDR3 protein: CASSVGPNSPLHF
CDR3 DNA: TGTGCCAGCAGTGTTGGGCCCAATTCACCCCTCCACTTT

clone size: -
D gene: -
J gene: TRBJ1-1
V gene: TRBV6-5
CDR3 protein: CASDVGRGARAFF
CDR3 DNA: TGTGCCAGCGACGTGGGACGGGGGGCGCGAGCTTTCTTT

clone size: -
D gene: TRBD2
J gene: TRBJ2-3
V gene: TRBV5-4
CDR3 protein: CASSSPTSGRGTDTQYF
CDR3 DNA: TGTGCCAGCAGCTCACCGACTAGCGGGAGGGGAACAGATACGCAGTATTTT

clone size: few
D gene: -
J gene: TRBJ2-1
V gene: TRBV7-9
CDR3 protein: CASLVAHLAANEQFF
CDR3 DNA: TGTGCCAGCTTAGTTGCTCACCTGGCGGCCAATGAGCAGTTCTTC

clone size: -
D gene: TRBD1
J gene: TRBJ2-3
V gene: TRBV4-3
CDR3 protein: CASSQGPRDSGTDTQYF
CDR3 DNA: TGCGCCAGCAGCCAAGGGCCTCGGGACAGTGGAACAGATACGCAGTATTTT

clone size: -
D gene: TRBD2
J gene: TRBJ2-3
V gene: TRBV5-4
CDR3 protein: CASSAIGRGGPDTQYF
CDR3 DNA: TGTGCCAGCAGCGCCATAGGGCGGGGGGGCCCAGATACGCAGTATTTT

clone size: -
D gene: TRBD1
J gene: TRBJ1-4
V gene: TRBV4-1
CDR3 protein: CASSQGIGTGGNEKLFF
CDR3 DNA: TGCGCCAGCAGCCAAGGGATTGGGACAGGAGGGAATGAAAAACTGTTTTTT

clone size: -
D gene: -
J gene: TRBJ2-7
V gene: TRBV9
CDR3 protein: CASSVSGSYEQYF
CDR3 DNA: TGTGCCAGCAGCGTTTCAGGATCCTACGAGCAGTACTTC

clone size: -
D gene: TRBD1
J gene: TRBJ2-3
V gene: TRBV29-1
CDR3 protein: CSVGRSGQSTDTQYF
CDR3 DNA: TGCAGCGTTGGAAGGTCGGGACAGAGCACAGATACGCAGTATTTT

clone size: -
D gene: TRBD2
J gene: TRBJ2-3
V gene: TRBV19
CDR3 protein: CASSIKGTSGTDTQYF
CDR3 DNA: TGTGCCAGTAGTATAAAGGGAACTAGCGGCACAGATACGCAGTATTTT

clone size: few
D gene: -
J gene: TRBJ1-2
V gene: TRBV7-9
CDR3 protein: CASSLDAGRYGYTF
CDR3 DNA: TGTGCCAGCAGCTTAGACGCAGGAAGATATGGCTACACCTTC

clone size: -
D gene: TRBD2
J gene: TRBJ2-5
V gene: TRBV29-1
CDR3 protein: CSVPIAGGQETQYF
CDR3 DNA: TGCAGCGTGCCCATAGCGGGGGGGCAAGAGACCCAGTACTTC